Sequencing of this T cell receptor beta chain was carried out in a study of CD8+CD57+ T cells in acquired aplastic anemia. Looking at the study overall: Sorted CD4+ and CD8+ cells gave an average of approximately 3 ug of DNA.

Genomic DNA constituted the template upon which TCR beta VDJ and CDR3 profiling was performed. TCRdb reprocessed the reads with MiXCR, giving one entry per CDR3 protein. The sample lists just over 400,000 distinct CDR3 sequences, roughly 68% occurring once. General study points: Common to patients and controls were about 31 CD8+ CDR3 sequences.

With V trimmed by 4 bases and J by 7 bases, 7 bases remained unmatched. This CDR3 is 15 amino acids long. Comments on this clonotype: Its antigen is undetermined.

The TCR comes from a human donor in good health, serving as a control. The J gene is TRBJ1-6, the V gene TRBV12-3 or TRBV12-4; 7 nucleotides line up with TRBD1. Sample: sorted CD4+, CD8+, or CD8+CD57+ T cells (not recorded which) from PBMCs. As DNA, the CDR3 is TGTGCCAGCAGTTCACAACAGGGGTACAATTCACCCCTCCACTTT. Amino acid sequence: CASSSQQGYNSPLHF.